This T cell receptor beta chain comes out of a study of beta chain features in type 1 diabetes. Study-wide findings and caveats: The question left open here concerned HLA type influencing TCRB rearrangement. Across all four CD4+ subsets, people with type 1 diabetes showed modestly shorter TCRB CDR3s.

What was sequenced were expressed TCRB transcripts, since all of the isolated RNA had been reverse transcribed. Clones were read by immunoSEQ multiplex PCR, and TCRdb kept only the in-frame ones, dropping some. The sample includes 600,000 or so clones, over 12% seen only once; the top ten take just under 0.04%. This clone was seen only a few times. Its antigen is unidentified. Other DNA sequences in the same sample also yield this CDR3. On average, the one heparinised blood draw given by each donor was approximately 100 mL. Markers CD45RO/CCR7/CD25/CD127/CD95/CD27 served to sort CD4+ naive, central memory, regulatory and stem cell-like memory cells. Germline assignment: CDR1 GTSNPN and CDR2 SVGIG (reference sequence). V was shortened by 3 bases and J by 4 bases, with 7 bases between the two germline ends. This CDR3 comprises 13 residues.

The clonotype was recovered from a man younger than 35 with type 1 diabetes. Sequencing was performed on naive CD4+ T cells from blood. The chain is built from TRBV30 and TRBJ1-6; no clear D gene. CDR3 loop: CAWSTGYNSPLHF. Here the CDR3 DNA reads TGTGCCTGGAGCACGGGTTATAATTCACCCCTCCACTTT. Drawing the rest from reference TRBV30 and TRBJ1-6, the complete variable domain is SQTIHQWPATLVQPVGSPLSLECTVEGTSNPNLYWYRQAAGRGLQLLFYSVGIGQISSEVPQNLSASRPQDRQFILSSKKLLLSDSGFYLCAWSTGYNSPLHFGNGTRLTVT.